The 4 T cell receptor beta chains below come from one sample, sequenced in a study of cytomegalovirus exposure and HLA in healthy donors. Vbeta (60) and Jbeta (13) primers were used in the PCR. Generated by immunoSEQ multiplex PCR, the TCRdb table keeps only in-frame clones and is missing some. This table holds 210,000 or so clones, about three quarters found once. What was sequenced was PBMCs. The receptors were gathered from a man in his forties in good health and CMV-seronegative.

This chain joins TRBV6-1 and TRBJ2-1; 8 bases agree with TRBD2. CDR1 is MNHNS, CDR2 SASEGT, per germline. Unmatched junction bases numbered 5, after V lost 5 bases and J lost 5 bases. The CDR3 loop spans 14 amino acids. The CDR3 protein is CASSPGTSDNEQFF. In DNA, the CDR3 is TGTGCCAGCAGTCCCGGGACTAGTGACAATGAGCAGTTCTTC.

This clone was counted between two and nine times. The chain couples TRBV4-3 to TRBJ1-6; 8 nucleotides line up with TRBD1. The trim removed 0 bases at V and 7 bases at J, leaving 8 bases unmatched. CDR1 is LGHNA, CDR2 YSLEER, per germline. There are 17 residues in the CDR3. The CDR3 sequence: CASSQETLDRGNSPLHF. The CDR3 DNA follows: TGCGCCAGCAGCCAAGAGACACTTGACAGGGGCAATTCACCCCTCCACTTT.

The chain joins TRBV23-1 to TRBJ2-1; 8 bases are shared with TRBD2. TRBV23-1 is treated as an ORF (open reading frame) with a function not yet certain. CDR3 length: 14 amino acids. V lost 11 bases and J lost 4; bases outside the gene matches: 10. For the CDR3, the DNA is TGCGCCCGCCCCCCGCGGGAGGTTTACAATGAGCAGTTCTTC. This sequence encodes CARPPREVYNEQFF.

This sequence joins TRBV4-2 and TRBJ2-1; D perhaps matches TRBD1 (5 bases). Germline-derived CDR1 and CDR2 are LGHNA and YNFKEQ. The CDR3 is made up of 14 amino acids. V dropped 0 bases and J dropped 8 bases, with 11 bases sitting between them. CDR3 loop: CASSQEQGEDEQFF. The CDR3 bases are TGTGCCAGCAGCCAAGAGCAGGGTGAGGATGAGCAGTTCTTC.